This TCR beta chain was documented in a study of T cells in Graves' hyperthyroidism and ophthalmopathy. Deletions cut 3 bases from V and 0 bases from J, with 6 bases between. This CDR3 spans 14 amino acids. Amplification of TCR beta CDR3 regions used RNA as the template. First-round RT-PCR targeting the TCR CDR3 was performed with the HTBI primer set. TCRdb ran MiXCR on the multiplex PCR reads and lists one entry per CDR3 protein. Of around 600,000 distinct CDR3 sequences detected, 16% appear once; the ten largest clones hold under 3.5%. This clonotype was counted many times. The sequenced sample consisted of blood. The chain links TRBV12-3 or TRBV12-4 to TRBJ1-5; no firm D call. This clonotype originated in a woman in her 40s with Graves' ophthalmopathy. The CDR3 DNA sequence: TGTGCCAGCAGTTTGATTGGTAGCAATCAGCCCCAGCATTTT. As protein: CASSLIGSNQPQHF.